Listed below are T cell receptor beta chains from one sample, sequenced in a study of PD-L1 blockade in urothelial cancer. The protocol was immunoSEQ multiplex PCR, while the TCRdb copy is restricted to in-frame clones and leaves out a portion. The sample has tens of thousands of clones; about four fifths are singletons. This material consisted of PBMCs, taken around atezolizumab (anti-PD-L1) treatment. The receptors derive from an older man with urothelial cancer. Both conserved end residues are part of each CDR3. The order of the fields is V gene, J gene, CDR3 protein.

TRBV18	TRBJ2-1	CASSPTIPGLAGGEQFF
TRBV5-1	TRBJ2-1	CASRNGTGGYEQFF
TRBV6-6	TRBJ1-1	CASRTGSANTEAFF
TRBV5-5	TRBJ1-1	CASSFSGGGGTEAFF
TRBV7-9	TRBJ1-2	CASSLAGGDGYTF
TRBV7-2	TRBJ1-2	CASSPQGGGDYGYTF
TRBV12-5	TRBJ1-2	CASATGLNYGYTF
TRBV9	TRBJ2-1	CASSANNEQFF
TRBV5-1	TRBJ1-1	CASSLGAGAAEAFF
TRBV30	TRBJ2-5	CAWSPNLGAGGQETQYF
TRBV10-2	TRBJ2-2	CASGLGRGLNTGELFF
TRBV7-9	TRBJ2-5	CASVLSGGAGETQYF
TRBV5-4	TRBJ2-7	CASSLGLAGSTYEQYF
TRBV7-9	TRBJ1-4	CASSFTGLDEKLFF
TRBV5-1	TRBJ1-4	CASSLAGGSATNEKLFF
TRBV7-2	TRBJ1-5	CASSLTGGQPQHF
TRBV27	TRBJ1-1	CASSPRGRYLTFF
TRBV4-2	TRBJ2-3	CASSQDLAGDDTQYF
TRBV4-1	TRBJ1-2	CASSQDGRVRGYGYTF
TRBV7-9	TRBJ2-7	CASSPGLAGGAYEQYF
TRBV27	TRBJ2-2	CASSSPGQGSTGELFF
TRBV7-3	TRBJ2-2	CASSLLAGRNTGELFF
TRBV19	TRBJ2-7	CASSIEAGGYEQYF
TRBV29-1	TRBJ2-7	CSVDRGQGDNEQYF
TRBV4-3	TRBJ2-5	CASSQDLPGETQYF
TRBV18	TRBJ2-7	CASSTGTGDEQYF
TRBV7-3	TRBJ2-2	CASSLGLAGGTGELFF
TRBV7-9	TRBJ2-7	CASSSGQGIHEQYF
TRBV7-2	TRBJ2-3	CASEIRGTDTQYF
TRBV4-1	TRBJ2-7	CASSQRQGAEYEQYF
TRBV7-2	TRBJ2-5	CASSPETDSKETQYF
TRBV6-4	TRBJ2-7	CASSDSILAGGGEQYF
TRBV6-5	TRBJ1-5	CASSLRGSNQPQHF
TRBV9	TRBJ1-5	CASSVGGDRGPQHF
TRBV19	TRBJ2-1	CASSPTGDEQFF
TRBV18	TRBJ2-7	CASSPRGGEQYF
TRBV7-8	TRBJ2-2	CASSLRGLAGELFF
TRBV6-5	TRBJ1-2	CAAGRGGRSYGYTF